This TCR beta chain is from a study of blood T cells in healthy people across ages. A second PCR of roughly 7 to 11 cycles used a sample-barcoded 5' primer and a J-beta primer mix. Each cDNA molecule, via a template-switch adaptor with 12 random nucleotides, was tagged. TCRdb redid the calling of the 5' RACE reads with MiXCR, one entry per CDR3 protein. Of hundreds of thousands of distinct CDR3 sequences in the sample, about 56% were seen once. The V gene's germline CDR1 is LGHDT and CDR2 YNNKEL (reference sequence). The CDR3 runs 13 residues. Trimming pared 4 bases from V and 4 bases from J, leaving 10 bases between. With each sample, at least 5.5 micrograms of total RNA were extracted. This clonotype showed up just once. Its specificity is unknown. Study-wide findings and caveats: Roughly linearly, TCR beta diversity per million T cells fell as age increased.

This chain links TRBV3-1 with TRBJ1-2, with D perhaps TRBD1 (6 bases). This receptor was taken from a middle-aged man in good health. The sample consisted of blood. CDR3 protein: CASSPLTGYGYTF. The DNA of the CDR3 is TGTGCCAGCAGCCCGCTGACAGGCTATGGCTACACCTTC.